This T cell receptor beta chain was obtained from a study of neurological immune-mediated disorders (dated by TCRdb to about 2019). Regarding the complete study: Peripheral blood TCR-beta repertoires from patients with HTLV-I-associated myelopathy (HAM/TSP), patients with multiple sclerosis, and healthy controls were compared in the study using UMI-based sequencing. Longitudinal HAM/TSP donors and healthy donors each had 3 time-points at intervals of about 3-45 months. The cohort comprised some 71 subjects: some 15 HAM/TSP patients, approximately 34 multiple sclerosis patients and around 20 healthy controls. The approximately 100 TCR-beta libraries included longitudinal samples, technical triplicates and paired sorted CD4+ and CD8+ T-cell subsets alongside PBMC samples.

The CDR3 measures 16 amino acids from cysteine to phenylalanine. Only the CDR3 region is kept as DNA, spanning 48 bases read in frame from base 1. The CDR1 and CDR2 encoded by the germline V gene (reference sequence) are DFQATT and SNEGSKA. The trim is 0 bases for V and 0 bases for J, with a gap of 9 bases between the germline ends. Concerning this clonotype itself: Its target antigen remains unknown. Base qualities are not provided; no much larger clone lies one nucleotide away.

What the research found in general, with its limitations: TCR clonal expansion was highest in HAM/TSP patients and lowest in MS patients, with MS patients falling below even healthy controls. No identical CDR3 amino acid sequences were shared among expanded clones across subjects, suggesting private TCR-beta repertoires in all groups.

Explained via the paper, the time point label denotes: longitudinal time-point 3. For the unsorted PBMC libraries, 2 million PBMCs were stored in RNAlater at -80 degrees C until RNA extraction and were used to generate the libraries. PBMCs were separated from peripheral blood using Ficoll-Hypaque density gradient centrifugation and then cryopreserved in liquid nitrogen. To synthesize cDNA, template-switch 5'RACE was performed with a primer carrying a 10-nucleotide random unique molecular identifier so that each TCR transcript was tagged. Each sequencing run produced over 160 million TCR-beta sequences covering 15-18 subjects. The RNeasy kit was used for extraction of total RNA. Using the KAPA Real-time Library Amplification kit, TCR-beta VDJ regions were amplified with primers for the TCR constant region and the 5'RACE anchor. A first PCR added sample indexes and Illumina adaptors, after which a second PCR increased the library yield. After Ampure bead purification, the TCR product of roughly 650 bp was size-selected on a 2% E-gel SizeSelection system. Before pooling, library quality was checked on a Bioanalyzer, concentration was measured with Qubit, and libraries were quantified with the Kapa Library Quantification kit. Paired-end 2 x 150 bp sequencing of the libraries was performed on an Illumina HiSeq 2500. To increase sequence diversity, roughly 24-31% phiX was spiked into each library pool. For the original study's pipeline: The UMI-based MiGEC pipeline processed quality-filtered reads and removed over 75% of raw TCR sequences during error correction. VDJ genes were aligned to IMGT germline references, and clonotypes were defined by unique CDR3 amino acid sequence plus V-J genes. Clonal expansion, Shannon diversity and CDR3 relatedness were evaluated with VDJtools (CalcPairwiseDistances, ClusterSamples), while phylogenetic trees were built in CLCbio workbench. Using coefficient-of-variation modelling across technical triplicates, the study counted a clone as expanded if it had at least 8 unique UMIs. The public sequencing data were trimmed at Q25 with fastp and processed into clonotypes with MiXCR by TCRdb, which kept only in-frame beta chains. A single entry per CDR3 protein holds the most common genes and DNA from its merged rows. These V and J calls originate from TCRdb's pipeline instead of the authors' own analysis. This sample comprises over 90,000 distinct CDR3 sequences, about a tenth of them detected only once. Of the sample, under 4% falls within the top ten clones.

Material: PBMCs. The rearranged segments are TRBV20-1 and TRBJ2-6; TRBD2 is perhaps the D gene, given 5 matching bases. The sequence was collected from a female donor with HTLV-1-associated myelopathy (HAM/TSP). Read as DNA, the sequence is TGCAGTGCTAGAGAGTCGGGATTCTCTGGGGCCAACGTCCTGACTTTC. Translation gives CSARESGFSGANVLTF.